The TCR beta chain under discussion was sequenced for a study of blood T cell repertoires in COVID-19. In the study overall: From the United States, Italy and Spain came samples of acute and convalescent COVID-19. Sample material is recorded as cDNA or gDNA derived from T cells, B-cell-depleted T cells, or PBMCs.

In the authors' workflow: Scientists estimated how many nucleated cells there were by amplifying reference gene primers. The table came from immunoSEQ multiplex PCR; TCRdb's copy has only in-frame clones and leaves some out. Clone size and V and J calls were adopted from that table, with D and trimming inferred from the DNA. Of tens of thousands of clones listed, 86% were seen once; the top ten hold around 24%. Germline V gives CDR1 KGHDR, CDR2 SFDVKD. J was trimmed by 6 bases and V by 3 bases; bases with no gene match: 8. The CDR3 loop spans 16 amino acids. This clonotype originated in a woman aged 80 or over with acute or convalescent COVID-19. The rearrangement links TRBV24-1 to TRBJ2-1; 9 bases are a match to TRBD2. The sequencing sample was made of peripheral blood. The CDR3, as DNA: TGTGCCACCAGTGATACTAGCGGGCGACGGGTCAATGAGCAGTTCTTC. The encoded protein is CATSDTSGRRVNEQFF.